This T cell receptor (beta chain) was sequenced in a study of a mutant IDH1 vaccine in newly diagnosed glioma. The overall study: Initiation of the vaccine course occurred 4-6 weeks after radiotherapy alone, or alongside temozolomide cycles. Therapy received beforehand was radiotherapy, temozolomide, or both, with most patients given both. Visit V12 was conducted at week 35 as the safety follow-up. Visit V13 came later, at week 47.

General study points: A vaccine-induced immune response developed in roughly 93% of the patients.

This clone was picked up one time. Its antigen is as yet unknown. Time point defined: week 47, end of study. The vaccine gave 300 ug of a 20-mer mutant IDH1 peptide subcutaneously per dose. V dropped 4 bases and J dropped 6 bases, with 10 bases sitting between them. This CDR3 contains 13 residues. The germline gives CDR1 MNHEY, CDR2 SMNVEV (reference sequence). Libraries were prepared by immunoSEQ multiplex PCR; TCRdb keeps only in-frame clonotypes and omits some of them. The sample holds roughly 32,000 clones, about 92% seen once. V gene TRBV27 combines with J gene TRBJ2-1; no definite D call. Source: PBMCs, taken from a glioma patient whose treatment included an IDH1 peptide vaccine. This clonotype originated in a man aged 40-49 years with glioma. CDR3 DNA: TGTGCCAGCAGTTCTCGTCCAGGCAATGAGCAGTTCTTC. Translating gives CASSSRPGNEQFF.